One and the same sample provided the 26 T cell receptor beta chains below, sequenced in a study of blood T cells in healthy people across ages. The authors ran a second PCR of 7 to 11 cycles using a sample-barcoded 5' primer and a J-beta primer mix. TCRdb re-called the 5' RACE reads with MiXCR, one entry per CDR3 protein. The table has about 1,400,000 distinct CDR3 sequences, around two fifths seen once. Sequences were obtained from blood. Receptors originate from a woman between 18 and 30 years old in good health.

This clonotype occurred a few times. The chain carries TRBV27 and TRBJ2-3, with 11 bases fitting TRBD2. The CDR3 runs to 16 residues. Per the germline V gene, CDR1 is MNHEY and CDR2 is SMNVEV (reference sequence). Losses at the gene ends were 5 bases for V and 4 bases for J; bases not matched to a gene: 8. CDR3 amino acids: CASSTRLAGLSDTQYF. CDR3 nucleotides: TGTGCCAGCAGTACCCGACTAGCGGGGTTATCAGATACGCAGTATTTT.

V is TRBV28 and J is TRBJ2-7, with 8 bases that match TRBD2. Germline V lookup: CDR1 MDHEN, CDR2 SYDVKM. The length of the CDR3 is 12 residues. Unmatched junction bases numbered 4, after V lost 10 bases and J lost 2 bases. In DNA, the CDR3 is TGTGCCACCCGGGAGGGGACCTACGAGCAGTACTTC. This gives the protein CATREGTYEQYF. Drawing the rest from reference TRBV28 and TRBJ2-7, the complete variable domain is DVKVTQSSRYLVKRTGEKVFLECVQDMDHENMFWYRQDPGLGLRLIYFSYDVKMKEKGDIPEGYSVSREKKERFSLILESASTNQTSMYLCATREGTYEQYFGPGTRLTVT.

This clonotype was seen a few times. The chain uses TRBV7-9 and TRBJ1-2; 9 bases agree with TRBD1. With V trimmed by 5 bases and J by 2 bases, 9 bases remained unmatched. The CDR3 is made up of 16 amino acids. Per the germline V gene, CDR1 is SEHNR and CDR2 is FQNEAQ (reference sequence). The chain's CDR3 is CASSPYGTGTNYGYTF. The CDR3 DNA reads as TGTGCCAGCAGCCCCTATGGGACAGGGACGAACTATGGCTACACCTTC. Drawing the rest from reference TRBV7-9 and TRBJ1-2, the complete variable domain is DTGVSQNPRHKITKRGQNVTFRCDPISEHNRLYWYRQTLGQGPEFLTYFQNEAQLEKSRLLSDRFSAERPKGSFSTLEIQRTEQGDSAMYLCASSPYGTGTNYGYTFGSGTRLTVV.

This clonotype was seen a few times. The V and J genes are TRBV2 and TRBJ2-1; tentatively, D is TRBD2 (5 bases). The CDR3 covers 16 residues. CDR1 and CDR2 (germline): SNHLY, FYNNEI. V was clipped by 3 bases and J by 5 bases, with 17 bases between them. CDR3 DNA: TGTGCCAGCAGTGATACGACTACCCTCATAGACAATGAGCAGTTCTTC. Translating it yields CASSDTTTLIDNEQFF.

This clonotype was seen ten or more times. CDR3 in amino acids: CAISDPGTGDYEQYF. CDR3 bases: TGTGCCATCAGTGACCCCGGGACAGGGGACTACGAGCAGTACTTC. V is TRBV10-3 and J is TRBJ2-7; 10 bases are shared with TRBD1. The V segment lost 3 bases and the J segment 3 bases; nucleotides outside the gene matches: 5. The CDR3 has 15 amino acids. CDR1 and CDR2 (germline): ENHRY, SYGVKD.

The V gene is TRBV5-5, the J gene TRBJ1-1, with D possibly TRBD1 on 6 matching bases. V lost 2 bases to trimming and J lost 4 bases, with 15 bases between them. Germline V lookup: CDR1 SGHKS, CDR2 YYEKEE (reference sequence). The CDR3 totals 15 residues. The CDR3 bases are TGTGCCAGCAGCTTCGAACAGGGTCGGGCCACTGAAGCTTTCTTT. Translated: CASSFEQGRATEAFF.

The V call is TRBV3-1, the J call TRBJ2-7; D not resolved. Trimming shortened V by 1 base and J by 0 bases, and 10 bases separated the two germline ends. This CDR3 has 15 residues. Germline V gene data show CDR1 as LGHDT and CDR2 as YNNKEL (reference sequence). The CDR3 nucleotides are TGTGCCAGCAGCCAAGTAGGCAGGAGCTCCTACGAGCAGTACTTC. Translation: CASSQVGRSSYEQYF.

The chain combines TRBV15 with TRBJ2-1; 8 nucleotides agree with TRBD2. Germline CDR1 is LNHNV and CDR2 is YYDKDF (reference sequence). V gave up 1 base and J gave up 2 bases; unmatched junction bases: 4. The CDR3 covers 16 residues. The DNA for the CDR3 is TGTGCCACCAGCAGAGGACGGGAGGGGACCTACAATGAGCAGTTCTTC. This translates into CATSRGREGTYNEQFF. The full variable domain, rest sourced from reference TRBV15 and TRBJ2-1, is DAMVIQNPRYQVTQFGKPVTLSCSQTLNHNVMYWYQQKSSQAPKLLFHYYDKDFNNEADTPDNFQSRRPNTSFCFLDIRSPGLGDTAMYLCATSRGREGTYNEQFFGPGTRLTVL.

In this sample, this clonotype turned up a few times. V is TRBV20-1 and J is TRBJ2-3; the D call may be TRBD1 or TRBD2 (5 bases each). This CDR3 has 13 residues. Per germline, CDR1 DFQATT and CDR2 SNEGSKA (reference sequence). CDR3 region: CSRTGPAKDTQYF. DNA for the CDR3: TGCAGCCGCACGGGACCAGCGAAGGATACGCAGTATTTT.

This clonotype was detected only a few times. The rearrangement uses TRBV6-2 or TRBV6-3 and TRBJ1-5, with D uncertain. CDR3 size: 16 residues. CDR1 and CDR2 from the germline V gene are MNHEY and SVGEGT. Between the trimmed V and J ends, which lost 6 bases and 0 bases, there was a span of 15 bases. This CDR3 reads CASRPRSGYSNQPQHF. The CDR3 DNA reads as TGTGCCAGCAGGCCTCGCTCGGGGTATAGCAATCAGCCCCAGCATTTT.

The DNA of the CDR3 is TGTGCCAGCAGTGTCCCGGGCGAGGCTTATGGCTACACCTTC. Protein sequence: CASSVPGEAYGYTF. The chain is built from TRBV7-2 and TRBJ1-2, with D unclear. Germline V gene sequence: CDR1 SGHTA, CDR2 FQGNSA. The CDR3 is 14 amino acids. V gave up 6 bases and J gave up 5 bases, with 16 bases separating them.

The chain couples TRBV27 to TRBJ2-1; TRBD1 matches at 7 bases. Germline lookup yields CDR1 MNHEY and CDR2 SMNVEV (reference sequence). The length of the CDR3 is 14 residues. V was clipped by 2 bases and J by 7 bases; unmatched bases: 5. CDR3 coding DNA: TGTGCCAGCAGTTTAAAGGGACAGAGAAATGAGCAGTTCTTC. Its translation is CASSLKGQRNEQFF.

The count of this clonotype is one. The CDR3 coding sequence is TGCGCCAGCACCCACCGGGACTCTGGAGCCTATGGCTACACCTTC. Its translation: CASTHRDSGAYGYTF. The V call is TRBV4-1, the J call TRBJ1-2, with TRBD1 as a possible D gene (5 bases). Trimming removed 7 bases at V and 4 bases at J, with 19 bases between. CDR1 MGHRA and CDR2 YSYEKL come from the germline V gene. The CDR3 contains 15 residues.

The chain combines TRBV7-6 with TRBJ2-2, with 8 bases aligning to TRBD2. This CDR3 has 15 amino acids. Per the germline V gene, CDR1 is SGHVS and CDR2 is FNYEAQ. J was trimmed by 5 bases and V by 1 base; bases with no gene match: 3. The CDR3 bases are TGTGCCAGCAGCTTAGGGAGACTAGCGACCGGGGAGCTGTTTTTT. Translating it yields CASSLGRLATGELFF. Looking up the rest from reference TRBV7-6 and TRBJ2-2 gives the full variable domain: GAGVSQSPRYKVTKRGQDVALRCDPISGHVSLYWYRQALGQGPEFLTYFNYEAQQDKSGLPNDRFSAERPEGSISTLTIQRTEQRDSAMYRCASSLGRLATGELFFGEGSRLTVL.

This chain links TRBV5-1 with TRBJ2-7; 8 bases are shared with TRBD1. There are 14 residues in the CDR3. Germline trimming cut 4 bases from V and 5 bases from J; bases unmatched to any gene: 8. Germline V gene lookup returns CDR1 SGHRS and CDR2 YFSETQ. CDR3 DNA sequence: TGCGCCAGCAGCGGGACAGGTAGTTTGGACGAGCAGTACTTC. Its translation is CASSGTGSLDEQYF.

In regard to this clonotype: One junction end does not reproduce the germline sequence, and a read error may be involved. The chain joins TRBV6-1 to TRBJ1-1, with 9 bases matching TRBD1. The CDR3 is made up of 17 amino acids. Germline V CDR1 and CDR2: MNHNS, SASEGT. This CDR3 is CASSPMDRGKMNTETFF. The DNA for the CDR3 is TGTGCCAGCAGTCCAATGGACAGGGGAAAAATGAACACTGAAACTTTCTTT.

This rearrangement joins TRBV7-2 to TRBJ1-1; tentative D call: TRBD1 (5 bases). In germline, CDR1 is SGHTA, CDR2 FQGNSA. The CDR3 totals 15 residues. Trimming removed 2 bases from V and 8 bases from J, with 18 bases in between. The CDR3 DNA reads as TGTGCCAGCAGCTTAAACCCCAGGGTATCTCCCGAAGCTTTCTTT. It is translated as CASSLNPRVSPEAFF.

This chain uses TRBV20-1 with TRBJ1-4; no clear D. V was cut by 1 base and J by 8 bases, with 8 bases left in between. This CDR3 is 12 amino acids long. Germline lookup yields CDR1 DFQATT and CDR2 SNEGSKA (reference sequence). For the CDR3, the DNA is TGCAGTGCTAGAGGCCAGGAAGAAAAACTGTTTTTT. The encoded protein is CSARGQEEKLFF.

The chain employs TRBV11-2 and TRBJ2-3; D is uncertain. This CDR3 is built from 15 residues. The V and J ends lost 5 bases and 7 bases respectively, with 19 bases between them. CDR1 and CDR2 from the germline V gene are SGHAT and FQNNGV. The CDR3 protein is CASSRVPAPGHTQYF. CDR3 DNA: TGTGCCAGCAGCCGGGTCCCGGCTCCTGGACATACGCAGTATTTT.

This clonotype has just a few counts. The DNA of the CDR3 is TGTGCCAGCAGTCATCCCGGGACAGGGACGGATGGCTACACCTTC. Encoded protein: CASSHPGTGTDGYTF. V usage is TRBV6-5 and J usage is TRBJ1-2; 9 bases align to TRBD1. V was clipped by 5 bases and J by 6 bases; unmatched bases: 10. The CDR3 consists of 15 residues. The germline V gene has CDR1 MNHEY and CDR2 SVGAGI.

This clonotype was found once. V usage is TRBV5-6 and J usage is TRBJ2-3; maybe TRBD2 (6 bases). Per germline, CDR1 SGHDT and CDR2 YYEEEE. There are 14 residues in the CDR3. Trimming cost V 3 bases and J 6 bases, with 14 bases left between them. CDR3 region: CASSSSGGEDTQYF. As DNA, the CDR3 is TGTGCCAGCAGCTCCTCTGGCGGGGAGGATACGCAGTATTTT.

This chain joins TRBV10-3 and TRBJ1-6; a possible D gene is TRBD1 (6 bases). Germline values: CDR1 ENHRY, CDR2 SYGVKD. This CDR3 is built from 15 residues. V shed 3 bases and J shed 5 bases, with 11 bases lying between them. The CDR3 spells CAISEMAGDNSPLHF. Written as DNA, the CDR3 is TGTGCCATCAGTGAAATGGCAGGGGATAATTCACCCCTCCACTTT.

This clonotype was counted a few times. V usage is TRBV3-1 and J usage is TRBJ1-5; no clear D gene. CDR1 and CDR2 from the germline V gene are LGHDT and YNNKEL (reference sequence). The CDR3 extends over 15 amino acids. V dropped 1 base and J dropped 6 bases, with 13 bases sitting between them. As DNA, the CDR3 is TGTGCCAGCAGCCAAGGGTCGGCTAAGGGTCAGCCCCAGCATTTT. Protein: CASSQGSAKGQPQHF.

This chain joins TRBV20-1 and TRBJ1-2, with 11 bases that match TRBD1. The CDR3 covers 13 residues. CDR1 and CDR2 (germline): DFQATT, SNEGSKA (reference sequence). The CDR3 DNA is TGCGTCGGAAGGGGGACAGGGGGTTTAGGCTACACCTTC. Encoded protein: CVGRGTGGLGYTF.

The gene calls are TRBV12-3 or TRBV12-4 and TRBJ2-7, with 9 positions matching TRBD2. After removal of 7 bases from V and 1 base from J, the junction contained 5 bases not matched to a gene. There are 14 residues in the CDR3. CDR3: CASTAGGQSYEQYF. CDR3 sequence (DNA): TGTGCCAGCACGGCGGGGGGGCAGTCCTACGAGCAGTACTTC.

The genes are TRBV7-2 and TRBJ2-7; D possibly uses TRBD1 or TRBD2 (5 bases each). The V gene's germline CDR1 is SGHTA and CDR2 FQGNSA. Trimming left V 5 bases short and J 0 bases short, with 14 bases between. CDR3 length equals 15 residues. In nucleotides, the CDR3 is TGTGCCAGCAGCCCCAGTTCGGGGCCCTCCTACGAGCAGTACTTC. This sequence encodes CASSPSSGPSYEQYF.